Sequencing of this T cell receptor beta chain was carried out in a study of CD8 T cells in Susac syndrome. Study-level background: When blood was drawn, patients with Susac syndrome were on intravenous immunoglobulin alone, on corticosteroids, or therapy-naive.

CDR3 length equals 15 residues. Looked up from germline, CDR1 is SNHLY and CDR2 is FYNNEI. Trimming removed 8 bases from V and 0 bases from J, with 13 bases in between. When the RNA was reverse transcribed, random hexamers were used with an input of about 0.45 to 1 ug. Via MiXCR, TCRdb re-called the immunoSEQ multiplex PCR reads, giving one row per CDR3 protein. The sample contains about 180,000 distinct CDR3 sequences, roughly 94% of which appear only once. The chain employs TRBV2 and TRBJ1-4; D remains ambiguous. The TCR originated in a human donor with Susac syndrome. The source material was CD4+ T cells from PBMCs. This CDR3 is CASSSAVATNEKLFF. CDR3 DNA sequence: TGTGCCAGCTCCAGCGCCGTTGCAACTAATGAAAAACTGTTTTTT.